This T cell receptor (beta chain) derives from a study of blood T cell repertoires in COVID-19. Turning to the study itself: In each case, the material was cDNA or gDNA derived from T cells, B-cell-depleted T cells, or PBMCs.

As originally analysed: Estimation of nucleated cell counts was performed using reference gene primer amplification. Data came from immunoSEQ multiplex PCR; TCRdb stores just in-frame clones and leaves some out. The V and J calls and clone size come from that table; D and trimming were worked out from the DNA. The table lists 300,000 to 400,000 clones, approximately 84% of them singletons. Participants had their cohort set by participant-reported clinical history. Before being deemed recovered, Cohort 3 donors had two negative PCRs, clearance, or symptom resolution. V gave up 5 bases and J gave up 5 bases; unmatched junction bases: 9. Germline CDR1 SGHAT, CDR2 FQNNGV. The CDR3 runs to 16 residues.

The receptor comes from a woman aged 30 to 39 who had recovered from COVID-19. Sequencing was performed on PBMCs or T cells enriched from blood (not recorded which). The rearrangement uses TRBV11-2 and TRBJ2-1, with 10 nucleotides matching TRBD2. As DNA, the CDR3 is TGTGCCAGCAGCCAGCGAGCGGGGGGGACAGACAATGAGCAGTTCTTC. Amino acid sequence: CASSQRAGGTDNEQFF.